These T cell receptor beta chains were read from a single sample in a study of T-cell memory formation after mild COVID-19. One entry per CDR3 protein results from TCRdb running MiXCR on the 5' RACE reads. The table includes 50,000 to 70,000 distinct CDR3 sequences, more than 9% detected once. The sequenced sample was PBMCs or a T cell subset sorted from them (not recorded which). These receptors came from a man between 18 and 35 years old who had mild COVID-19 (a few samples of this study predate the infection). Cell type and time point are not known. Each CDR3 is given with its conserved first and last residue. Each record gives: CDR3 protein, V gene, D gene, J gene. A D gene is named only where the DNA matches it firmly.

cdr3_aa: CASSYSSQAQKLFF; v_call: TRBV6-5; d_call: NA; j_call: TRBJ1-4
cdr3_aa: CARSGQGSGANVLTF; v_call: TRBV30; d_call: TRBD1; j_call: TRBJ2-6
cdr3_aa: CASSTTGMTKNIQYF; v_call: TRBV4-2; d_call: NA; j_call: TRBJ2-4
cdr3_aa: CASSVGQGLTYEQYF; v_call: TRBV9; d_call: NA; j_call: TRBJ2-7
cdr3_aa: CASSREGPRVGTQYF; v_call: TRBV2; d_call: TRBD2; j_call: TRBJ2-3
cdr3_aa: CASSSQGDQPQHF; v_call: TRBV7-2; d_call: NA; j_call: TRBJ1-5
cdr3_aa: CASRGGVGETQYF; v_call: TRBV6-2/TRBV6-3; d_call: NA; j_call: TRBJ2-5
cdr3_aa: CSAPRTGLNTEAFF; v_call: TRBV20-1; d_call: TRBD1; j_call: TRBJ1-1
cdr3_aa: CASSQRTGRNEKLFF; v_call: TRBV7-2; d_call: TRBD1; j_call: TRBJ1-4
cdr3_aa: CSAGGTSGGAGAAKNIQYF; v_call: TRBV20-1; d_call: TRBD2; j_call: TRBJ2-4
cdr3_aa: CASKAGPLRGTEAFF; v_call: TRBV5-1; d_call: NA; j_call: TRBJ1-1
cdr3_aa: CSAPGQGALGGYTF; v_call: TRBV20-1; d_call: TRBD1; j_call: TRBJ1-2
cdr3_aa: CASSQPGQGPNQPQHF; v_call: TRBV4-1; d_call: TRBD1; j_call: TRBJ1-5
cdr3_aa: CASSLDRFYGYTF; v_call: TRBV5-1; d_call: NA; j_call: TRBJ1-2
cdr3_aa: CASIVGGVGEQETQYF; v_call: TRBV4-3; d_call: NA; j_call: TRBJ2-5
cdr3_aa: CASSWTGPGGGYTF; v_call: TRBV7-9; d_call: TRBD1; j_call: TRBJ1-2
cdr3_aa: CASSPTGGAKETQYF; v_call: TRBV7-9; d_call: TRBD2; j_call: TRBJ2-5
cdr3_aa: CASCWTGRGYTF; v_call: TRBV12-3/TRBV12-4; d_call: TRBD1; j_call: TRBJ1-2
cdr3_aa: CASSQVPGGTDTQYF; v_call: TRBV3-1; d_call: NA; j_call: TRBJ2-3
cdr3_aa: CASSFLNQPQHF; v_call: TRBV5-6; d_call: NA; j_call: TRBJ1-5
cdr3_aa: CASSEYREETQYF; v_call: TRBV25-1; d_call: NA; j_call: TRBJ2-5
cdr3_aa: CASRRDRGRNIQYF; v_call: TRBV5-4; d_call: TRBD1; j_call: TRBJ2-4
cdr3_aa: CASSHDDQPQHF; v_call: TRBV5-4; d_call: NA; j_call: TRBJ1-5
cdr3_aa: CSVEGIFTDTQYF; v_call: TRBV29-1; d_call: NA; j_call: TRBJ2-3
cdr3_aa: CASSYSLDRGYEQYF; v_call: TRBV6-5; d_call: TRBD1; j_call: TRBJ2-7
cdr3_aa: CASSFPRLGTEAFF; v_call: TRBV5-1; d_call: NA; j_call: TRBJ1-1
cdr3_aa: CASSEERGRTQYF; v_call: TRBV2; d_call: TRBD2; j_call: TRBJ2-5
cdr3_aa: CASSLSTGKYNEQFF; v_call: TRBV11-2; d_call: TRBD1; j_call: TRBJ2-1